Described below is a single TCR beta chain sequence and its context. No cognate antigen has been identified for it. Per-nucleotide qualities are absent, and no much larger clonotype sits a single base away. Total RNA was isolated from unfractionated whole blood collected in Tempus Blood RNA tubes. Five healthy volunteers served as TCR sequencing controls and were bled at day 0, 2 weeks and 6 weeks. This entry comes from a study of human T cells and chemical hapten exposure (dated by TCRdb to the early 2020s). Concerning the study at large: Libraries were combined into a pool for sequencing, and differences in TCR yield between samples came mainly from small differences in library volumes within the pool. From each blood RNA sample, both TCR alpha and TCR beta chains were sequenced. In alopecia patients, the study followed how the peripheral blood TCR repertoire changed in vivo over primary and secondary sensitization to diphenylcyclopropenone (DPC), a hapten. The research as a whole found: DPC sensitization did not change the number of TCRs with a frequency above 1 in 1000, and there was no evidence of changes in global repertoire structure. Repeated subsampling changed both the strength of the expansion versus patch-test correlation and the threshold at which the correlation became significant.

Receptors were amplified or captured by 5' RACE. TCRdb shows the sequencer as Illumina MiSeq. During library preparation, unique molecular identifiers were attached to individual cDNA molecules so that TCRs could be counted quantitatively and reproducibly. The paper's processing steps were these. The median number of TCRs per sample was approximately 96,000, ranging from roughly 20,000 to 700,000. V, J and CDR3 annotation of the TCR reads was performed with the Decombinator software suite. For the PS versus PT1 abundance plots, all samples were subsampled to the same number of TCRs (28,000). TCRs were defined as expanded if absent before sensitization and observed at least eight times at the 2-week time point. TCRdb reanalyzed the raw reads on its own, using fastp at Q25 for trimming and MiXCR for clone calling, and kept in-frame beta chains. Each entry merges the rows of one CDR3 protein and shows their most common DNA and genes. The authors' filters were not applied to this entry. Counted in this sample were 95,000 to 120,000 distinct CDR3 sequences; roughly a fifth of them appeared once. The leading ten clones occupy 2.5% to 3.5% of the sample.

In the germline V gene (reference sequence), CDR1 corresponds to WNHNN and CDR2 to SYGVQD. The CDR3, from cysteine to phenylalanine, totals 14 residues. Of all the DNA, just the CDR3 is kept, 42 bases in frame from base 1. V trim: 2 bases; J trim: 4 bases; unmatched bases: 1. In this chain, TRBV10-1 is recombined with TRBJ2-5; TRBD2 lines up with 10 middle nucleotides. This receptor was taken from a human donor in good health. The sequenced DNA: TGCGCCAGCAGTGAGGCTAGCGGGGGAGAGACCCAGTACTTC. Translated, it reads CASSEASGGETQYF.